This T cell receptor (beta chain) was profiled in a study of ipilimumab plus nivolumab after autologous stem cell transplantation. The trim removed 1 base at V and 4 bases at J, leaving 4 bases unmatched. CDR1 is SGHTA and CDR2 is FQGNSA in the germline V gene. The CDR3 totals 15 residues. The repertoire was sequenced with immunoSEQ multiplex PCR; TCRdb's copy has only in-frame clones and lacks some. In the table there are 84,000 or so clones, 83% of which are singletons. The specimen was PBMCs, collected in a trial of ipilimumab plus nivolumab as post-transplant consolidation. The sequence came from a male donor with diffuse large B-cell lymphoma. This rearrangement joins TRBV7-2 to TRBJ2-5, with TRBD2 matching over 9 bases. CDR3 residues: CASSLGGGAGETQYF. The CDR3 nucleotides read TGTGCCAGCAGCTTAGGCGGGGGGGCCGGAGAGACCCAGTACTTC. The full variable domain, with the rest looked up from reference TRBV7-2 and TRBJ2-5, is GAGVSQSPSNKVTEKGKDVELRCDPISGHTALYWYRQSLGQGLEFLIYFQGNSAPDKSGLPSDRFSAERTGGSVSTLTIQRTQQEDSAVYLCASSLGGGAGETQYFGPGTRLLVL.